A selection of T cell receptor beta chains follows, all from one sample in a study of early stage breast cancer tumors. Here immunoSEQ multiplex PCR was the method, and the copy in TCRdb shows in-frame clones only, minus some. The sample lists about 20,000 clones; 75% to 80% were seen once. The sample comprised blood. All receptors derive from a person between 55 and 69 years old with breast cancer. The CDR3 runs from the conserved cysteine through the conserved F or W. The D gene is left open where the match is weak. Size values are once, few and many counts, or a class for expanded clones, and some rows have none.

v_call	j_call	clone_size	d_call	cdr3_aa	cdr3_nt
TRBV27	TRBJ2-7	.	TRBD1	CASSFQTGGLNEQYF	TGTGCCAGCAGTTTCCAAACAGGGGGGCTGAACGAGCAGTACTTC
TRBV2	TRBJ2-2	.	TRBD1	CASSSGQGGTGELFF	TGTGCCAGCAGTTCAGGACAGGGGGGCACCGGGGAGCTGTTTTTT
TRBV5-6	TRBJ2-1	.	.	CASSLYVQGYNEQFF	TGTGCCAGCAGCTTGTATGTCCAGGGTTACAATGAGCAGTTCTTC
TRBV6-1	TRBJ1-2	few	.	CASSETSTTTNYGYTF	TGTGCCAGCAGTGAAACTAGCACAACTACTAACTATGGCTACACCTTC
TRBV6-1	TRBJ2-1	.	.	CASGWVALRNEQFF	TGTGCCAGCGGGTGGGTAGCATTACGGAATGAGCAGTTCTTC
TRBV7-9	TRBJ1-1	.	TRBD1	CASSLGQLNTEAFF	TGTGCCAGCAGCTTGGGACAGCTGAACACTGAAGCTTTCTTT
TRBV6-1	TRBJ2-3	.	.	CASISGYTDTQYF	TGTGCCAGCATTAGCGGATACACAGATACGCAGTATTTT
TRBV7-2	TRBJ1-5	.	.	CASSSYSNQPQHF	TGTGCCAGCAGCTCTTATAGCAATCAGCCCCAGCATTTT
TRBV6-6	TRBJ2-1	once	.	CASSPTEHQLGQFF	TGTGCCAGCAGTCCCACGGAACACCAGCTTGGGCAGTTCTTC
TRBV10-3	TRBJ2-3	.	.	CAIRGGDSPTDTQYF	TGTGCCATCAGAGGCGGGGACTCGCCCACAGATACGCAGTATTTT
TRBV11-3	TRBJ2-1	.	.	CASSLENLSEQFF	TGTGCCAGCAGCTTAGAAAATTTGAGTGAGCAGTTCTTC
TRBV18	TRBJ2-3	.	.	CASSPQRSTDTQYF	TGTGCCAGCTCACCTCAGCGGAGCACAGATACGCAGTATTTT
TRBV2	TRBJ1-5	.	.	CASRAEASGPQHF	TGTGCCAGCAGGGCAGAAGCATCAGGGCCCCAGCATTTT
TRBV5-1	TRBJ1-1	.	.	CASTEQRNTEAFF	TGCGCCAGCACGGAACAACGGAACACTGAAGCTTTCTTT
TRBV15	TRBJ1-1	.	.	CATSRDHYWQANTEAFF	TGTGCCACCAGCAGAGATCACTACTGGCAGGCGAACACTGAAGCTTTCTTT
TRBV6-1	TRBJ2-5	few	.	CASSEAPWETQYF	TGTGCCAGCAGTGAAGCCCCCTGGGAGACCCAGTACTTC
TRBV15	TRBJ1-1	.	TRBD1	CATSRDTRGRNTEAFF	TGTGCCACCAGCAGAGATACCAGGGGGCGGAACACTGAAGCTTTCTTT
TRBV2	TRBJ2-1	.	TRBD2	CASRLAGGLGNEQFF	TGTGCCAGCAGGCTAGCGGGGGGGTTGGGCAATGAGCAGTTCTTC
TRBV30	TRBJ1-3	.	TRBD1	CAASRGQRSGGNTIYF	TGTGCCGCCTCCAGGGGGCAGCGGTCCGGTGGAAACACCATATATTTT
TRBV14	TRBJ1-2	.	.	CASSQETRLGYTF	TGTGCCAGCAGCCAAGAAACCAGGTTAGGCTACACCTTC
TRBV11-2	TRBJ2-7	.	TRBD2	CASSLAARLAGEQYF	TGTGCCAGCAGCTTAGCCGCGAGACTAGCGGGCGAGCAGTACTTC
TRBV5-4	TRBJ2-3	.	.	CASSQGQTTDTQYF	TGTGCCAGCAGCCAAGGACAGACCACAGATACGCAGTATTTT
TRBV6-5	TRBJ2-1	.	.	CASSYSVSYNEQFF	TGTGCCAGCAGTTACTCGGTTTCCTACAATGAGCAGTTCTTC
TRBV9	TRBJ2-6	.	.	CASSLRGVLGANVLTF	TGTGCCAGCAGCCTAAGAGGGGTTCTGGGGGCCAACGTCCTGACTTTC
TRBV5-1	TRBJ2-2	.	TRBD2	CASSPADGRTGELFF	TGCGCCAGCAGCCCGGCGGACGGGAGGACCGGGGAGCTGTTTTTT
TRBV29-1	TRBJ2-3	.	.	CSSTGLSTDTQYF	TGCAGCAGCACAGGGTTAAGTACAGATACGCAGTATTTT
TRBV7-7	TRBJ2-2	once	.	CASSPRAGPGELFF	TGTGCTAGCAGCCCGAGGGCGGGTCCCGGGGAGCTGTTTTTT
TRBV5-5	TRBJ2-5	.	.	CASRYSETQYF	TGTGCCAGCAGATATAGCGAGACCCAGTACTTC
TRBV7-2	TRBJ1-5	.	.	CASSSLGTQPQHF	TGTGCCAGCAGCTCCCTCGGAACTCAGCCCCAGCATTTT
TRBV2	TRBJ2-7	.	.	CASIGGLSYEQYF	TGTGCCAGCATTGGGGGCCTATCCTACGAGCAGTACTTC
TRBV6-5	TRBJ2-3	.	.	CASQQAGTTDTQYF	TGTGCCAGCCAGCAGGCGGGGACCACAGATACGCAGTATTTT
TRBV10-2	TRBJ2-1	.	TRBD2	CASSESLAGGHEQFF	TGCGCCAGCAGTGAGTCGTTAGCGGGAGGGCATGAGCAGTTCTTC
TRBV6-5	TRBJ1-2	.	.	CASSYRTGSYGYTF	TGTGCCAGCAGTTACCGTACAGGTAGCTATGGCTACACCTTC
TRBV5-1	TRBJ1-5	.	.	CASSLGGRGPNQPQHF	TGCGCCAGCAGCTTGGGTGGAAGGGGCCCCAATCAGCCCCAGCATTTT
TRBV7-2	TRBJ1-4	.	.	CASSWVLNEKLFF	TGTGCCAGCAGCTGGGTTTTGAATGAAAAACTGTTTTTT
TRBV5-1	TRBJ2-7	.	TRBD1	CASSLGQGSSYEQYF	TGCGCCAGCAGCTTGGGACAGGGGAGCTCCTACGAGCAGTACTTC
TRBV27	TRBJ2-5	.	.	CASSPGGVGQETQYF	TGTGCCAGCTCCCCTGGGGGCGTCGGCCAAGAGACCCAGTACTTC
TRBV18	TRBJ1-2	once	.	CASSPPGRKENYGYTF	TGTGCCAGCTCACCACCGGGCAGGAAAGAGAACTATGGCTACACCTTC
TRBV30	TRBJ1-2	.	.	CAWSRDRPYGYTF	TGTGCCTGGAGTCGCGACAGGCCCTATGGCTACACCTTC
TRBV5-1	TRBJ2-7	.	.	CASSLGRGVYEQYF	TGCGCCAGCAGCTTGGGCAGGGGTGTCTACGAGCAGTACTTC
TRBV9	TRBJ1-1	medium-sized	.	CASSGGIGNTEAFF	TGTGCCAGCAGCGGGGGAATCGGGAACACTGAAGCTTTCTTT
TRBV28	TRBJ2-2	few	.	CASSAPGQNTGELFF	TGTGCCAGCAGTGCGCCGGGACAAAACACCGGGGAGCTGTTTTTT
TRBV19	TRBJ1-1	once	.	CATSRERGWMNTEAFF	TGTGCCACCTCCCGCGAACGGGGTTGGATGAACACTGAAGCTTTCTTT
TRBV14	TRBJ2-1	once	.	CASSTKTWTSSYNEQFF	TGTGCCAGCAGCACTAAAACATGGACGTCGTCCTACAATGAGCAGTTCTTC
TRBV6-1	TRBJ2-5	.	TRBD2	CASSPGGGGETQYF	TGTGCCAGCAGTCCGGGGGGTGGCGGGGAGACCCAGTACTTC
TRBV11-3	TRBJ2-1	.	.	CASSLESSSYNEQFF	TGTGCCAGCAGCTTAGAATCGAGCTCCTACAATGAGCAGTTCTTC
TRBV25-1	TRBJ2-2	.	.	CASKWVNTGELFF	TGTGCCAGCAAATGGGTGAACACCGGGGAGCTGTTTTTT
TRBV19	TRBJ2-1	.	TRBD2	CASSIVARGSGLAGLYSYNEQFF	TGTGCCAGTAGTATAGTGGCTAGGGGCTCGGGACTAGCGGGACTCTACTCCTACAATGAGCAGTTCTTC
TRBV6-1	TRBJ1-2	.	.	CASPQGQGYTF	TGTGCCAGCCCCCAGGGTCAAGGCTACACCTTC
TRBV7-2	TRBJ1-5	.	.	CASSPKQGSQPQHF	TGTGCCAGCAGCCCTAAACAGGGTTCGCAGCCCCAGCATTTT
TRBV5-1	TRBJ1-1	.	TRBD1	CASSRDRVTEAFF	TGCGCCAGCAGCCGGGACAGGGTCACTGAAGCTTTCTTT
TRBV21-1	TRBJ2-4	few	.	CASRTQGELNIQYF	TGTGCCAGCAGGACACAGGGGGAGCTAAACATTCAGTACTTC
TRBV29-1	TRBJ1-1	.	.	CSVDHHLGFF	TGCAGCGTTGACCATCATTTGGGTTTCTTT
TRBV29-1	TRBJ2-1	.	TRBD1	CSVVQGDLHTNEQFF	TGCAGCGTGGTACAGGGGGACCTACACACGAATGAGCAGTTCTTC